A selection of T cell receptor beta chains follows, all from one sample in a study of beta chain features in type 1 diabetes. Clones were read by immunoSEQ multiplex PCR, and TCRdb kept only the in-frame ones, dropping some. The table has roughly 230,000 clones, 11% seen once. Material: naive CD4+ T cells from blood. These TCRs come from a man aged 25-45 years with type 1 diabetes. The CDR3 runs from the conserved cysteine through the conserved F or W. The D gene is left open where the match is weak. Not all rows give a size; the values are once, few, many and, for expanded clones, a class.

TRBV7-2	15	few	-	TRBJ2-7	TGTGCCAGCAGCCAAGGCCCAGGGTCGGTTCGCGAGCAGTACTTC	CASSQGPGSVREQYF
TRBV4-1	16	few	TRBD2	TRBJ2-7	TGCGCCAGCAGCCGAACTAGCGGGGGGCCGCGGGACGAGCAGTACTTC	CASSRTSGGPRDEQYF
TRBV9	14	few	-	TRBJ1-1	TGTGCCAGCAGCCCAGAGAGGAGGAACACTGAAGCTTTCTTT	CASSPERRNTEAFF
TRBV7-9	13	-	-	TRBJ2-6	TGTGCCAGCACCCGCGTTGGGGCCAACGTCCTGACTTTC	CASTRVGANVLTF
TRBV20-1	11	-	-	TRBJ2-2	TGCAGTGCTAGGGTCGGGGGAGAGCTGTTTTTT	CSARVGGELFF
TRBV4-2	16	-	-	TRBJ2-1	TGTGCCAGCAGCCAAGTGACGGGGAGTCGGGGAAATGAGCAGTTCTTC	CASSQVTGSRGNEQFF
TRBV5-6	15	-	TRBD2	TRBJ2-5	TGTGCCAGCAGCAGGACTAGCGGGGGACAAGAGACCCAGTACTTC	CASSRTSGGQETQYF
TRBV11-2	14	few	-	TRBJ2-7	TGTGCCAGCAGCTCGCTAGCACGGGAAGGGGAGCAGTACTTC	CASSSLAREGEQYF
TRBV6-4	11	-	-	TRBJ1-2	TGTGCCAGCAGTGTAGGCAGGTCCTACACCTTC	CASSVGRSYTF
TRBV29-1	13	-	TRBD1	TRBJ2-7	TGCAGCGTTGTTCAGGGGGATTGGAACGAGCAGTACTTC	CSVVQGDWNEQYF
TRBV5-6	16	few	TRBD2	TRBJ2-3	TGTGCCAGCAGCAGGCAGCGGGGGGTAACCACAGATACGCAGTATTTT	CASSRQRGVTTDTQYF
TRBV2	14	few	-	TRBJ2-3	TGTGCCAGCACTGTCCAGTCTAGCACAGATACGCAGTATTTT	CASTVQSSTDTQYF
TRBV9	16	few	-	TRBJ1-2	TGTGCCAGCAGTGCACGGGTTATCAGCGGCCCGGGGGGCTACACCTTC	CASSARVISGPGGYTF
TRBV21-1	13	few	-	TRBJ2-7	TGTGCCAGCAGCAGGCACGGGACCTACGAGCAGTACTTC	CASSRHGTYEQYF
TRBV25-1	12	few	-	TRBJ2-1	TGTGCCACCCCAGGACAGTACAATGAGCAGTTCTTC	CATPGQYNEQFF
TRBV10-3	13	-	-	TRBJ1-2	TGTGCCATCAGTGGCGAGGTTAACTATGGCTACACCTTC	CAISGEVNYGYTF
TRBV19	14	-	-	TRBJ2-5	TGTGCCAGTAATACAGGGACGTACCAAGAGACCCAGTACTTC	CASNTGTYQETQYF
TRBV6-1	13	-	-	TRBJ1-1	TGTGCCAGTCGACGGGAACCAAACACTGAAGCTTTCTTT	CASRREPNTEAFF
TRBV5-4	14	few	-	TRBJ2-2	TGTGCCAGCAGCTTGGCCAGGGACACCGGGGAGCTGTTTTTT	CASSLARDTGELFF
TRBV6-6	14	few	TRBD1	TRBJ2-7	TGTGCCAGCAGGCGTCAGGGGGCCCCCTACGAGCAGTACTTC	CASRRQGAPYEQYF
TRBV7-2	16	few	TRBD2	TRBJ2-5	TGTGCCAGCAGCTTAGGCGGGGGAAGCCTCCAAGAGACCCAGTACTTC	CASSLGGGSLQETQYF
TRBV7-9	15	few	-	TRBJ1-3	TGTGCCAGCAGCTTCTCACAGACCTCTGGAAACACCATATATTTT	CASSFSQTSGNTIYF
TRBV18	15	-	TRBD1	TRBJ2-2	TGTGCCAGCTCACCCGGGACAGGGAACACCGGGGAGCTGTTTTTT	CASSPGTGNTGELFF
TRBV2	14	-	-	TRBJ2-5	TGTGCCAGCAGTGACCAGACAGGGAGGGAGACCCAGTACTTC	CASSDQTGRETQYF
TRBV6-6	12	few	-	TRBJ2-7	TGTGCCAGCAGTCCAGGGACCTACGAGCAGTACTTC	CASSPGTYEQYF
TRBV5-1	14	few	TRBD1	TRBJ1-4	TGCGCCAGCAGCTCAACAGGGGGCAGGGAAAAACTGTTTTTT	CASSSTGGREKLFF
TRBV28	12	few	-	TRBJ2-3	TGTGCCAGCAGTTCCGACTGGGGGCTGCAGTATTTT	CASSSDWGLQYF
TRBV7-2	14	few	-	TRBJ2-7	TGTGCCAGCAGCTTAGGAGCCCCCCGTGGCGAGCAGTACTTC	CASSLGAPRGEQYF
TRBV18	15	few	-	TRBJ2-1	TGTGCCAGCTCACCAAGGACAGCCGGCGGCAATGAGCAGTTCTTC	CASSPRTAGGNEQFF
TRBV9	15	few	-	TRBJ2-1	TGTGCCAGCAGCGTTGCAGGACACACCTCCAATGAGCAGTTCTTC	CASSVAGHTSNEQFF
TRBV5-4	16	few	TRBD2	TRBJ2-3	TGTGCCAGCAGCTCCGGGGGGAGCGGGGTCACAGATACGCAGTATTTT	CASSSGGSGVTDTQYF
TRBV2	12	few	-	TRBJ2-7	TGTGCCACGGTCTTACAGAGCTACGAGCAGTACTTC	CATVLQSYEQYF
TRBV18	14	-	-	TRBJ1-4	TGTGCCAGCTCACCGCCCGGGAGCAGTGAAAAACTGTTTTTT	CASSPPGSSEKLFF
TRBV4-3	15	few	-	TRBJ2-3	TGCGCCAGCAGCCCCAGGGGATCCCGAACAGATACGCAGTATTTT	CASSPRGSRTDTQYF
TRBV11-2	15	few	-	TRBJ1-6	TGTGCCAGCAGCACAATGACAGCGGCGGGGTCACCCCTCCACTTT	CASSTMTAAGSPLHF
TRBV19	13	few	-	TRBJ2-7	TGTGCCAGTAGCCCCCACAGTTACTACGAGCAGTACTTC	CASSPHSYYEQYF